Listed below are T cell receptor beta chains from one sample, sequenced in a study of identical twins. TCRdb itself ran the 5' RACE reads through MiXCR, one entry per CDR3 protein. The data contain 700,000 or so distinct CDR3 sequences, less than 10% of them seen just once; the ten biggest clones take up approximately 0.89%. A further study also used this sample, focusing on yellow fever vaccine responses in identical twins.

Input material: PBMCs. The receptor source for this set is a woman between 18 and 29 years old in good health. Each CDR3 is given with its conserved first and last residue. Fields, in order: V gene, J gene, clone size, CDR3 protein. Size is omitted from some rows. Given values are once, few, many or a class for expanded clones.

TRBV2	TRBJ2-1	many	CASSEVYEQFF
TRBV12-3/TRBV12-4	TRBJ1-1	many	CASSFWTDDTEAFF
TRBV14	TRBJ1-2	NA	CASSQVKGAYGYTF
TRBV4-1	TRBJ1-1	NA	CASSQVVGSTEAFF
TRBV7-2	TRBJ2-1	NA	CASSFPGPLGEQFF
TRBV14	TRBJ1-1	few	CASRDGHEAFF
TRBV7-9	TRBJ2-5	NA	CASSLPGTSQETQYF
TRBV18	TRBJ2-1	few	CASSPQGFSEQFF
TRBV4-3	TRBJ2-3	few	CASSQDGIGDTQYF
TRBV6-1	TRBJ2-1	few	CASSKVGGSYNEQFF
TRBV11-1	TRBJ2-1	NA	CASSLLGSTYNEQFF
TRBV6-5	TRBJ2-1	many	CASSWGGRNEQFF
TRBV20-1	TRBJ2-1	NA	CSARGLALNSYNEQFF
TRBV3-1	TRBJ2-5	few	CASSQDASGGETQYF
TRBV15	TRBJ2-2	NA	CATSRDRGGPGELFF
TRBV7-9	TRBJ2-3	NA	CASSSLLTDTDTQYF
TRBV4-3	TRBJ1-3	few	CASSQEWTGDLLSGNTIYF
TRBV29-1	TRBJ2-6	few	CSVESRGQHSGANVLTF
TRBV27	TRBJ2-7	few	CASSLSGQDSYEQYF
TRBV7-9	TRBJ2-5	NA	CANSLAGVPAQETQYF
TRBV14	TRBJ2-7	few	CASSHRQAEQYF
TRBV12-3/TRBV12-4	TRBJ2-7	few	CASKSELAYEQYF
TRBV27	TRBJ1-4	NA	CASRDRGGSPPREKLFF